Listed here are 25 T cell receptor beta chains from one sample, sequenced in a study of shared clonotypes between healthy human individuals. Repertoires were generated with immunoSEQ multiplex PCR, while TCRdb's copy carries only in-frame clones and drops some. Here the sample spans over 300,000 clones, 80% to 90% being singletons. The sample comprised memory CD8+ T cells sorted from blood. The subset was: CD45RO+ cells pooled with CCR7-negative TemRA cells. The receptors come from a man aged 18 to 29 in good health.

This chain connects TRBV6-5 to TRBJ2-5; D is ambiguous. V was pared by 1 base and J by 1 base, with 10 bases between. This CDR3 is 15 amino acids long. Germline lookup yields CDR1 MNHEY and CDR2 SVGAGI. The CDR3 nucleotides read TGTGCCAGCAGTTACTACTTCGGCAGCCAAGAGACCCAGTACTTC. Residues: CASSYYFGSQETQYF.

The V gene is TRBV2, the J gene TRBJ2-5; 11 bases are a match to TRBD1. Germline trimming cut 6 bases from V and 3 bases from J; bases unmatched to any gene: 9. The germline V gene has CDR1 SNHLY and CDR2 FYNNEI. CDR3 length: 16 amino acids. The CDR3 DNA follows: TGTGCCAGCAGCACCGGGACAGGGGGTTGGGAAGAGACCCAGTACTTC. This encodes CASSTGTGGWEETQYF.

The V gene is TRBV25-1, the J gene TRBJ2-5; D not resolved. This CDR3 has 15 residues. Germline CDR1 and CDR2: MGHDK and SYGVNS. Trimming removed 2 bases at V and 2 bases at J, with 12 bases between. The DNA for the CDR3 is TGTGCCAGCAGTGAAGGCCACAAACTACAAGAGACCCAGTACTTC. Amino acids: CASSEGHKLQETQYF.

Remarks on this clone: The same CDR3 also results from other DNA sequences found in this sample. This chain connects TRBV4-1 to TRBJ2-7; 10 bases agree with TRBD2. Trimming cost V 1 base and J 1 base; bases outside gene matches: 4. CDR1 and CDR2 from the germline V gene are MGHRA and YSYEKL. The CDR3 length is 16 residues. The CDR3 sequence is CASSQVSSGGSYEQYF. As DNA, the CDR3 is TGCGCCAGCAGCCAAGTTTCTAGCGGGGGATCCTACGAGCAGTACTTC.

The V and J genes are TRBV2 and TRBJ1-1; D is unclear. CDR1 and CDR2 from the germline V gene are SNHLY and FYNNEI. This CDR3 is built from 13 residues. Trimming left V 7 bases short and J 0 bases short, with 9 bases between. In nucleotides, the CDR3 is TGTGCCAGCAATGAGTGGATGAACACTGAAGCTTTCTTT. Protein sequence: CASNEWMNTEAFF. Filled out from reference TRBV2 and TRBJ1-1, the complete variable domain reads EPEVTQTPSHQVTQMGQEVILRCVPISNHLYFYWYRQILGQKVEFLVSFYNNEISEKSEIFDDQFSVERPDGSNFTLKIRSTKLEDSAMYFCASNEWMNTEAFFGQGTRLTVV.

The chain links TRBV7-3 to TRBJ2-7; D gene uncertain. CDR1 SGHTA and CDR2 FQGTGA come from the germline V gene. The CDR3 consists of 14 residues. V shed 6 bases and J shed 0 bases, with 12 bases lying between them. The CDR3 DNA follows: TGTGCCAGCAGGAACCCAGGATCCTCCTACGAGCAGTACTTC. It specifies CASRNPGSSYEQYF.

The chain uses TRBV29-1 and TRBJ2-6; 8 bases are shared with TRBD2. J was trimmed by 0 bases and V by 2 bases; bases with no gene match: 12. The CDR3 is made up of 19 amino acids. Germline V gene sequence: CDR1 SQVTM, CDR2 ANQGSEA. In nucleotides, the CDR3 is TGCAGCGTTGAACTTACCCCCAGCGGGAGTAGCTCTGGGGCCAACGTCCTGACTTTC. Its protein product is CSVELTPSGSSSGANVLTF. The complete variable domain, with remaining parts taken from reference TRBV29-1 and TRBJ2-6, reads SAVISQKPSRDICQRGTSLTIQCQVDSQVTMMFWYRQQPGQSLTLIATANQGSEATYESGFVIDKFPISRPNLTFSTLTVSNMSPEDSSIYLCSVELTPSGSSSGANVLTFGAGSRLTVL.

The CDR3 sequence is CSARVGQGSQPQHF. CDR3 DNA sequence: TGCAGCGCTCGCGTGGGACAGGGGAGCCAGCCCCAGCATTTT. The genes are TRBV29-1 and TRBJ1-5; 10 positions match TRBD1. Germline trimming cut 7 bases from V and 7 bases from J; bases unmatched to any gene: 10. Germline CDR1 and CDR2: SQVTM and ANQGSEA. The CDR3 extends over 14 amino acids.

The chain joins TRBV2 to TRBJ2-7, with D hard to call. V was shortened by 1 base and J by 6 bases, with 16 bases between the two germline ends. Germline V gene lookup returns CDR1 SNHLY and CDR2 FYNNEI. CDR3 length equals 15 residues. DNA for the CDR3: TGTGCCAGCAGTGAAGGAAGGGATTTACCCTTCGAGCAGTACTTC. Translating gives CASSEGRDLPFEQYF.

The CDR3 coding sequence is TGTGCCAGCAGCTTTACCGGGGCGCATAACTATGGCTACACCTTC. Its translation is CASSFTGAHNYGYTF. The chain recombines TRBV7-2 with TRBJ1-2, with a weak D call TRBD1 (5 bases). Germline loops: CDR1 SGHTA, CDR2 FQGNSA. V dropped 3 bases and J dropped 1 base, with 12 bases sitting between them. The CDR3 loop spans 15 amino acids.

This sequence joins TRBV27 and TRBJ2-1, with 8 bases lining up with TRBD2. CDR1 is MNHEY, CDR2 SMNVEV, per germline (reference sequence). Trimming cost V 6 bases and J 5 bases; bases outside gene matches: 6. The CDR3 has 14 residues. CDR3 nucleotide sequence: TGTGCCAGCAGCCACGGGAGGGGGGACAATGAGCAGTTCTTC. Translated: CASSHGRGDNEQFF.

This clone is a singleton in its sample. V is TRBV14 and J is TRBJ1-3, with a tentative D call TRBD1 (6 bases). V was trimmed by 4 bases and J by 0 bases, leaving 19 bases between them. Per germline, CDR1 SGHDN and CDR2 FVKESK. The CDR3 covers 18 residues. Here the CDR3 DNA reads TGTGCCAGCAGCCCCAACCCCAGGGGCGGGATCTCTGGAAACACCATATATTTT. The encoded protein is CASSPNPRGGISGNTIYF.

The gene calls are TRBV11-2 and TRBJ1-1; D gene unclear. The germline CDR1 and CDR2 sequences are SGHAT and FQNNGV. V lost 3 bases to trimming and J lost 3 bases, with 14 bases between them. The CDR3 sequence is 15 residues long. DNA of the CDR3: TGTGCCAGCAGCTTCTTGGGAAACAGAGACACTGAAGCTTTCTTT. Translated: CASSFLGNRDTEAFF.

The chain recombines TRBV10-3 with TRBJ2-1; D is uncertain. CDR3 size: 13 residues. V dropped 0 bases and J dropped 10 bases, with 10 bases sitting between them. Germline V gene lookup returns CDR1 ENHRY and CDR2 SYGVKD. This chain's CDR3 is CAISESTHIEQFF. The CDR3 DNA sequence: TGTGCCATCAGTGAGTCGACTCATATCGAGCAGTTCTTC.

This clone has a handful of counts. The chain couples TRBV27 to TRBJ2-7; TRBD2 agrees at 11 bases. V dropped 4 bases and J dropped 7; count of bases not matched to a gene: 6. The germline gives CDR1 MNHEY, CDR2 SMNVEV (reference sequence). The CDR3 is 14 amino acids. The CDR3 region is CASSWLAGGREQYF. The CDR3 nucleotides are TGTGCCAGCAGTTGGTTAGCGGGGGGGAGGGAGCAGTACTTC.

V gene TRBV5-6 combines with J gene TRBJ1-2; TRBD1 might be the D (6 bases). The V and J ends lost 0 bases and 12 bases respectively, with 15 bases between them. Germline V CDR1 and CDR2: SGHDT, YYEEEE. The CDR3 contains 13 residues. The CDR3 sequence is CASSLAQGDEDTF. The CDR3 coding sequence is TGTGCCAGCAGCTTGGCACAGGGAGACGAGGACACCTTC. Full variable domain (remainder filled in from reference TRBV5-6 and TRBJ1-2): DAGVTQSPTHLIKTRGQQVTLRCSPKSGHDTVSWYQQALGQGPQFIFQYYEEEERQRGNFPDRFSGHQFPNYSSELNVNALLLGDSALYLCASSLAQGDEDTFGSGTRLTVV.

This rearrangement joins TRBV18 to TRBJ1-1; D may be TRBD1 (6 bases). This CDR3 has 17 residues. Trimming left V 0 bases short and J 2 bases short, with 16 bases between. The germline V gene has CDR1 KGHSH and CDR2 LQKENI. CDR3 region: CASSPPKGDRPNTEAFF. The CDR3 bases are TGTGCCAGCTCACCACCCAAGGGCGACAGGCCAAACACTGAAGCTTTCTTT. Looking up the rest from reference TRBV18 and TRBJ1-1 gives the full variable domain: NAGVMQNPRHLVRRRGQEARLRCSPMKGHSHVYWYRQLPEEGLKFMVYLQKENIIDESGMPKERFSAEFPKEGPSILRIQQVVRGDSAAYFCASSPPKGDRPNTEAFFGQGTRLTVV.

This clone was seen at least ten times. Within the sample, other DNA sequences also encode this same CDR3. The chain joins TRBV9 to TRBJ2-3, with D maybe TRBD2 (6 bases). Germline-derived CDR1 and CDR2 are SGDLS and YYNGEE. This CDR3 region has 14 residues. The V gene lost 1 base and the J gene lost 3 bases, with 9 bases spanning the gap. In DNA, the CDR3 is TGTGCCAGCAGCGTACAGCGGGTGACAGATACGCAGTATTTT. This codes for CASSVQRVTDTQYF.

In regard to this clone: The identical CDR3 is also encoded by other nucleotide sequences in the sample. The chain couples TRBV6-5 to TRBJ1-1; TRBD1 might be the D (5 bases). With 6 bases removed from V and 2 bases from J, the gap between germline ends came to 13 bases. CDR1 MNHEY and CDR2 SVGAGI come from the germline V gene. CDR3 size: 14 residues. CDR3 nucleotide sequence: TGTGCCAGCAGACCCGGGGGAGCCAACACTGAAGCTTTCTTT. It encodes CASRPGGANTEAFF.

The chain combines TRBV7-9 with TRBJ1-2; no clear D gene. In germline, CDR1 is SEHNR, CDR2 FQNEAQ (reference sequence). The V end lost 1 base, the J end lost 2 bases, and 5 bases lay between the germline ends. This CDR3 region has 13 residues. The CDR3 region is CASSLGRNYGYTF. As DNA, the CDR3 is TGTGCCAGCAGCTTAGGGCGGAACTATGGCTACACCTTC.

The chain is built from TRBV12-5 and TRBJ1-2, with D possibly TRBD1 on 5 matching bases. Germline CDR1 is LGHNT and CDR2 is FRNRAP. This CDR3 is 14 amino acids long. Trimming shortened V by 2 bases and J by 4 bases, and 11 bases separated the two germline ends. CDR3 nucleotides: TGTGCTAGTGGTTTGCAGGGACGGTCCTATGGCTACACCTTC. Encoded protein: CASGLQGRSYGYTF.

The J gene is TRBJ2-2, the V gene TRBV5-6, with D perhaps TRBD2 (5 bases). V shed 4 bases and J shed 6 bases, with 7 bases lying between them. Germline V gene sequence: CDR1 SGHDT, CDR2 YYEEEE. The CDR3 loop spans 12 amino acids. The CDR3 DNA reads as TGTGCCAGCAGCCCGGGATCCGGGGAGCTGTTTTTT. It codes for CASSPGSGELFF. The whole variable domain, filled in from reference TRBV5-6 and TRBJ2-2, reads DAGVTQSPTHLIKTRGQQVTLRCSPKSGHDTVSWYQQALGQGPQFIFQYYEEEERQRGNFPDRFSGHQFPNYSSELNVNALLLGDSALYLCASSPGSGELFFGEGSRLTVL.

This chain connects TRBV5-1 to TRBJ2-1; no firm D call. Trimming cost V 8 bases and J 0 bases, with 9 bases left between them. The CDR3 is 13 residues long. In germline, CDR1 is SGHRS, CDR2 YFSETQ. CDR3 DNA: TGCGCCAGTAAAGCTAGCTCCTACAATGAGCAGTTCTTC. Its protein product is CASKASSYNEQFF. The variable domain in full, completed from reference TRBV5-1 and TRBJ2-1, reads KAGVTQTPRYLIKTRGQQVTLSCSPISGHRSVSWYQQTPGQGLQFLFEYFSETQRNKGNFPGRFSGRQFSNSRSEMNVSTLELGDSALYLCASKASSYNEQFFGPGTRLTVL.

This clone was seen only once. The V gene is TRBV10-3, the J gene TRBJ2-7, with D uncertain. This CDR3 is built from 13 residues. V lost 2 bases and J 3 bases, leaving 8 bases between the germline ends. Germline CDR1 ENHRY, CDR2 SYGVKD. DNA for the CDR3: TGTGCCATCAGTGAGCGGCAGGACTACGAGCAGTACTTC. Translation gives CAISERQDYEQYF.

This clone was detected only a few times. The V call is TRBV6-5, the J call TRBJ2-2, with 7 bases lining up with TRBD1. The CDR3 loop spans 13 amino acids. CDR1 and CDR2 from the germline V gene are MNHEY and SVGAGI. With 6 bases clipped from V and 6 bases from J, the junction kept 4 bases outside the gene matches. This chain's CDR3 is CASRTGAPGELFF. DNA of the CDR3: TGTGCCAGCAGAACAGGGGCCCCCGGGGAGCTGTTTTTT.